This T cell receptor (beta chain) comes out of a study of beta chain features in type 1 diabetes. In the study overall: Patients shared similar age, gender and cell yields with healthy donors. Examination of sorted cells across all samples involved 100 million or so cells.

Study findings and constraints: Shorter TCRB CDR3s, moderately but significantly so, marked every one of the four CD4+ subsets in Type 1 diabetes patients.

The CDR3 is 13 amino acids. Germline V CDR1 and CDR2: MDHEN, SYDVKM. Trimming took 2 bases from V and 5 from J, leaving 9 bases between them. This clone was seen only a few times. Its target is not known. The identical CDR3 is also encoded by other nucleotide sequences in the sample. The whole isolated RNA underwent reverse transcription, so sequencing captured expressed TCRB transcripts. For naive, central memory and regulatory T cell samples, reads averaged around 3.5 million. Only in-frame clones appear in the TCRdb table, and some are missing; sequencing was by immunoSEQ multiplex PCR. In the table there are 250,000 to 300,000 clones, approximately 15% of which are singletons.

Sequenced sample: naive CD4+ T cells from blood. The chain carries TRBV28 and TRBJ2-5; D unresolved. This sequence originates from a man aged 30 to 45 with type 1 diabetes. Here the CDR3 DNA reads TGTGCCAGCAGTTTAGGCCGGGTTGAGACCCAGTACTTC. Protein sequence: CASSLGRVETQYF.